The 9 T cell receptor beta chains below all came from one sample that was sequenced in a study of monozygotic twins with inflammatory bowel disease. One entry per CDR3 protein, without DNA, is what TCRdb gives after re-calling the 5' RACE reads. This sample's table reports a few hundred thousand distinct CDR3 sequences. Sequenced material: blood. These TCRs come from a human donor with ulcerative colitis or Crohn's disease, or a healthy co-twin of an affected twin (not recorded which).

The rearrangement joins TRBV5-4 to TRBJ1-1; there is no DNA to check the TCRdb D call of TRBD1. Germline CDR1 reads SGHNT; CDR2 reads YYREEE (reference sequence). The CDR3 contains 17 residues. The CDR3 reads CASSLVRGQGADTEAFF.

The chain is built from TRBV2 and TRBJ2-1; TCRdb designates TRBD2, a call that cannot be tested without DNA. Germline loops: CDR1 SNHLY, CDR2 FYNNEI. The CDR3 covers 14 residues. The CDR3 spells CASSEMASYNEQFF.

This chain connects TRBV25-1 to TRBJ1-2; TCRdb gives TRBD1 as the D gene, but with no DNA this cannot be confirmed. This CDR3 region has 13 residues. The germline V gene has CDR1 MGHDK and CDR2 SYGVNS. The CDR3 protein is CATRGPANYGYTF.

CDR3 sequence: CASSLVMGNSPLHF. The V call is TRBV5-4, the J call TRBJ1-6. CDR3 size: 14 residues. CDR1 is SGHNT, CDR2 YYREEE, per germline (reference sequence).

The gene calls are TRBV11-2 and TRBJ2-7; absent DNA, TCRdb's TRBD1 call cannot be checked. The CDR3 extends over 15 amino acids. CDR1 SGHAT and CDR2 FQNNGV come from the germline V gene. The CDR3 sequence: CASSKNRDRAYEQYF. Full variable domain (outside the CDR3, taken from reference TRBV11-2 and TRBJ2-7): EAGVAQSPRYKIIEKRQSVAFWCNPISGHATLYWYQQILGQGPKLLIQFQNNGVVDDSQLPKDRFSAERLKGVDSTLKIQPAKLEDSAVYLCASSKNRDRAYEQYFGPGTRLTVT.

This CDR3 reads CASSYEKSSYEQYF. The chain has TRBV6-2 or TRBV6-3 and TRBJ2-7. CDR1 and CDR2 (germline): MNHEY, SVGEGT. The CDR3 covers 14 residues.

The CDR3 sequence is CASSPDRGNTEAFF. The V gene is TRBV18, the J gene TRBJ1-1; the D gene TCRdb calls, TRBD1, cannot be checked with no DNA. Germline lookup yields CDR1 KGHSH and CDR2 LQKENI. This CDR3 has 14 amino acids. Variable domain in full (rest from reference TRBV18 and TRBJ1-1): NAGVMQNPRHLVRRRGQEARLRCSPMKGHSHVYWYRQLPEEGLKFMVYLQKENIIDESGMPKERFSAEFPKEGPSILRIQQVVRGDSAAYFCASSPDRGNTEAFFGQGTRLTVV.

The genes are TRBV6-2 or TRBV6-3 and TRBJ2-7; absent DNA, TCRdb's TRBD1 call cannot be checked. Looked up from germline, CDR1 is MNHEY and CDR2 is SVGEGT. This CDR3 contains 17 residues. This CDR3 reads CASSYLTGTTSSYEQYF.

This sequence joins TRBV5-4 and TRBJ2-5; the D call of TRBD1 rests on TCRdb alone, since no DNA is present to check it. The CDR3 is 15 amino acids. Germline values: CDR1 SGHNT, CDR2 YYREEE (reference sequence). Here the CDR3 reads CASSLGPGVGETQYF. Combining the CDR3 with reference TRBV5-4 and TRBJ2-5 gives the whole variable domain ETGVTQSPTHLIKTRGQQVTLRCSSQSGHNTVSWYQQALGQGPQFIFQYYREEENGRGNFPPRFSGLQFPNYSSELNVNALELDDSALYLCASSLGPGVGETQYFGPGTRLLVL.